This T cell receptor (beta chain) appears in the sequencing data of a study of blood T cell repertoires in COVID-19. Background on the study: Both acute and convalescent COVID-19 samples were obtained from the United States, Italy and Spain. In each case, the material was cDNA or gDNA derived from T cells, B-cell-depleted T cells, or PBMCs.

Authors' processing steps: Scientists estimated how many nucleated cells there were by amplifying reference gene primers. The protocol was immunoSEQ multiplex PCR, while the TCRdb copy is restricted to in-frame clones and leaves out a portion. V, J and clone size are taken as reported in that table, and D and trimming were inferred from the DNA itself. Of about 410,000 clones listed, approximately 90% are singletons. CDR3 length: 13 residues. In germline, CDR1 is SGHRS, CDR2 YFSETQ. Trimming took 5 bases from V and 2 from J, leaving 10 bases between them. The V gene is TRBV5-1, the J gene TRBJ1-1, with D maybe TRBD1 (6 bases). The receptor comes from a woman between 25 and 40 years old with active or convalescent COVID-19. Sequenced material: peripheral blood. CDR3 DNA: TGCGCCAGCAGACGGACAGATAACACTGAAGCTTTCTTT. Translation: CASRRTDNTEAFF.